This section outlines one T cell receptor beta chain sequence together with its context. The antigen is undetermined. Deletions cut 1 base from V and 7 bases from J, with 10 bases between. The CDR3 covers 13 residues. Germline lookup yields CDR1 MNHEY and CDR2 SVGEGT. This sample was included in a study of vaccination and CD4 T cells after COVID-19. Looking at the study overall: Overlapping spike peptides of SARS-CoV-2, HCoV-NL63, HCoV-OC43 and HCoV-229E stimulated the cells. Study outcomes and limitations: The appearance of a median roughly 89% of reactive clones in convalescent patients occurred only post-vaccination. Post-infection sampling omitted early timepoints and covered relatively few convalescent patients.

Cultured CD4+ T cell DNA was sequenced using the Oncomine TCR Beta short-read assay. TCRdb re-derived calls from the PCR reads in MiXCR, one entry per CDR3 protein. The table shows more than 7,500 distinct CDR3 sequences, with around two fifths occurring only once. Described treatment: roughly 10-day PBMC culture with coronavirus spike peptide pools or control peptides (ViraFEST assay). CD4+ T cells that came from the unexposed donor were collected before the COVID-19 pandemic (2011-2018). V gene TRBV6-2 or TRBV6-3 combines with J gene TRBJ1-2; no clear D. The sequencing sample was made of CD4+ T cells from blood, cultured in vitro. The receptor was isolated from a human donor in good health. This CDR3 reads CASSYFEGSGYTF. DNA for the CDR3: TGTGCCAGCAGTTACTTTGAGGGCAGTGGCTACACCTTC.